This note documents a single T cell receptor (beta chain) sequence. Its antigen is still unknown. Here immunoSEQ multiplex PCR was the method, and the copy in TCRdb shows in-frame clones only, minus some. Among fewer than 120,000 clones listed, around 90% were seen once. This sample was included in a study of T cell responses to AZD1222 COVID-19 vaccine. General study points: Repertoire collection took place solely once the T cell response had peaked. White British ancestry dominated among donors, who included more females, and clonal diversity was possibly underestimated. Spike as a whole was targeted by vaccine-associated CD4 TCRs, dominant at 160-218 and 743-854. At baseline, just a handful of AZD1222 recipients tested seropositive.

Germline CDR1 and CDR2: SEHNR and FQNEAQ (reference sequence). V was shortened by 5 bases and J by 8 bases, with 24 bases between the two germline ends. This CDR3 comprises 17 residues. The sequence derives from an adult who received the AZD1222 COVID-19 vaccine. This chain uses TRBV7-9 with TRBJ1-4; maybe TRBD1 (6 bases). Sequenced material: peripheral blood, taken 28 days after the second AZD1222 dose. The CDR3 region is CASSTSPGPGAGEKLFF. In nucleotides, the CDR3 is TGTGCCAGCAGCACTAGTCCGGGACCGGGGGCGGGGGAAAAACTGTTTTTT.